The 21 T cell receptor beta chains reported below all come from one sample, sequenced in a study of T cell changes during pregnancy in multiple sclerosis (dated by TCRdb to the late 2010s). Receptors were amplified or captured by the immunoSEQ multiplex PCR assay. TCRdb carries this immuneACCESS record with in-frame sequences only. Its versions omit some clonotypes, under half of them owing to an unresolved V gene in the studies checked, with the rest unexplained. For this sample there are over 45,000 clones; roughly nine tenths appear just once. The ten largest account for 0.15% to 0.25% of the sample. The input for sequencing was CD4+ T cells from peripheral blood mononuclear cells, taken in the second trimester of pregnancy. These receptors originate from a female donor with multiple sclerosis, enrolled in a pregnancy study.

The chain joins TRBV6-5 to TRBJ1-3, with D possibly matching TRBD1 (6 bases). Germline CDR1 reads MNHEY; CDR2 reads SVGAGI. Trimming took off 4 bases at V and 4 bases at J, with 14 bases between the two ends. The CDR3 runs 15 residues. This chain's CDR3 is CASSLGARRGNTIYF. The CDR3 nucleotides are TGTGCCAGCAGTTTGGGGGCCCGAAGAGGAAACACCATATATTTT.

The chain has TRBV13 and TRBJ1-1; D might be TRBD1 (6 bases). Trimming stripped 1 base from V and 4 bases from J, with 13 bases between. The CDR3 has 15 residues. Per germline, CDR1 PRHDT and CDR2 FYEKMQ (reference sequence). The CDR3 spells CASSLEGRGATEAFF. For the CDR3, the DNA is TGTGCCAGCAGCTTAGAGGGCAGGGGAGCCACTGAAGCTTTCTTT.

This chain links TRBV7-2 with TRBJ2-3; 9 bases are shared with TRBD2. Germline CDR1 is SGHTA and CDR2 is FQGNSA. The CDR3 is 16 residues long. The V gene end was trimmed by 1 base and the J gene end by 10 bases; junction bases not matched to a gene: 12. DNA for the CDR3: TGTGCCAGCAGCTTAGGCCTGCTAGCGGGAAATTCTCCGCAGTATTTT. It encodes CASSLGLLAGNSPQYF.

The chain links TRBV19 to TRBJ1-4; TRBD1 matches at 8 bases. With 6 bases clipped from V and 7 bases from J, the junction kept 7 bases outside the gene matches. The CDR3 contains 14 residues. The germline CDR1 and CDR2 sequences are LNHDA and SQIVND (reference sequence). CDR3 sequence reads: CASRPGQEGEKLFF. The CDR3 coding sequence is TGTGCCAGTAGGCCGGGACAGGAGGGTGAAAAACTGTTTTTT.

The chain employs TRBV7-9 and TRBJ1-4, with 7 nucleotides matching TRBD1. CDR3 length: 15 residues. V dropped 5 bases and J dropped 3; count of bases not matched to a gene: 6. Per germline, CDR1 SEHNR and CDR2 FQNEAQ (reference sequence). This chain's CDR3 is CASSQGTVSNEKLFF. The CDR3 nucleotides read TGTGCCAGCAGCCAGGGGACAGTCTCTAATGAAAAACTGTTTTTT.

The chain has TRBV19 and TRBJ2-7; the match to TRBD2 covers 7 bases. This CDR3 region has 15 residues. In germline, CDR1 is LNHDA, CDR2 SQIVND (reference sequence). The ends lost 2 bases at V and 4 bases at J; junction bases unmatched: 8. CDR3 in DNA: TGTGCCAGTAGTATACAGCTCCTAGCGGTATACGAGCAGTACTTC. As protein: CASSIQLLAVYEQYF.

The CDR3 region has the DNA TGTGCCAGTAGTATAGGCGGCCAGACCTACGAGCAGTACTTC. Encoded protein: CASSIGGQTYEQYF. The chain employs TRBV19 and TRBJ2-7; no reliable D call. Germline lookup yields CDR1 LNHDA and CDR2 SQIVND (reference sequence). The V and J ends lost 1 base and 2 bases respectively, with 9 bases between them. This CDR3 comprises 14 residues.

The chain is built from TRBV27 and TRBJ2-1; 9 bases are shared with TRBD1. Losses at the gene ends were 4 bases for V and 9 bases for J; bases not matched to a gene: 10. Germline CDR1 is MNHEY and CDR2 is SMNVEV (reference sequence). The CDR3 runs 15 residues. The CDR3 protein is CASSSNPGTGSEQFF. Here the CDR3 DNA reads TGTGCCAGCAGTTCGAACCCCGGGACAGGGAGTGAGCAGTTCTTC.

This clone was picked up one time. The gene calls are TRBV6-5 and TRBJ1-1, with TRBD1 as a possible D gene (5 bases). V lost 6 bases to trimming and J lost 4 bases, with 15 bases between them. CDR1 and CDR2 (germline): MNHEY, SVGAGI. This CDR3 region has 14 residues. As DNA, the CDR3 is TGTGCCAGCAGACTATCCCCCGGGGGCACTGAAGCTTTCTTT. It codes for CASRLSPGGTEAFF.

The CDR3 spells CASVSDRDRGGTEAFF. CDR3 nucleotides: TGTGCCAGCGTCTCCGATCGGGACAGGGGTGGCACTGAAGCTTTCTTT. The V call is TRBV7-9, the J call TRBJ1-1; 10 bases fit TRBD1. The CDR3 is made up of 16 amino acids. Germline assignment: CDR1 SEHNR and CDR2 FQNEAQ (reference sequence). The trim removed 8 bases at V and 4 bases at J, leaving 13 bases unmatched. Drawing the rest from reference TRBV7-9 and TRBJ1-1, the complete variable domain is DTGVSQNPRHKITKRGQNVTFRCDPISEHNRLYWYRQTLGQGPEFLTYFQNEAQLEKSRLLSDRFSAERPKGSFSTLEIQRTEQGDSAMYLCASVSDRDRGGTEAFFGQGTRLTVV.

V is TRBV19 and J is TRBJ1-5, with D possibly TRBD1 on 5 matching bases. This CDR3 comprises 15 residues. The germline V and J ends were trimmed by 1 base and 7 bases, with 14 bases remaining between them. CDR1 LNHDA and CDR2 SQIVND come from the germline V gene (reference sequence). CDR3 nucleotide sequence: TGTGCCAGTAGTATAGTTTCCGGCAGGGCCCAGCCCCAGCATTTT. Translating gives CASSIVSGRAQPQHF.

The chain employs TRBV10-3 and TRBJ2-3; possible D gene TRBD1, 6 bases. Germline V gene sequence: CDR1 ENHRY, CDR2 SYGVKD. V lost 0 bases, J lost 2 bases, and 9 bases lay in between. The CDR3 length is 15 residues. CDR3 coding DNA: TGTGCCATCAGTGAGTCGTTGGGGGCCACAGATACGCAGTATTTT. Its protein is CAISESLGATDTQYF.

The chain joins TRBV2 to TRBJ2-1; TRBD2 matches at 14 bases. CDR1 is SNHLY and CDR2 is FYNNEI in the germline V gene. The J segment lost 5 bases and the V segment lost 2 bases, leaving 2 bases of the junction unmatched. The CDR3 is made up of 16 amino acids. CDR3 region: CASSEPGLAGDNEQFF. Written as DNA, the CDR3 is TGTGCCAGCAGTGAACCGGGACTAGCGGGAGACAATGAGCAGTTCTTC.

This rearrangement joins TRBV2 to TRBJ2-1, with 11 bases aligning to TRBD2. This CDR3 comprises 17 residues. The V and J ends lost 1 base and 4 bases, in that order; junction bases with no gene match: 6. Germline values: CDR1 SNHLY, CDR2 FYNNEI. The CDR3 DNA reads TGTGCCAGCAGTGAAGGCGGACTAGCGGGTACTTACAATGAGCAGTTCTTC. It yields the protein CASSEGGLAGTYNEQFF.

The chain has TRBV5-1 and TRBJ2-7; D unresolved. This CDR3 region has 16 residues. Germline V gene lookup returns CDR1 SGHRS and CDR2 YFSETQ. V lost 4 bases to trimming and J lost 3 bases, with 20 bases between them. The CDR3 is CASSPGRGPSGYEQYF. For the CDR3, the DNA is TGCGCCAGCAGCCCCGGCCGCGGCCCTTCGGGCTACGAGCAGTACTTC.

This chain connects TRBV28 to TRBJ1-1; TRBD1 matches at 9 bases. J lost 6 bases, V lost 6 bases, and 11 bases had no gene match. The germline V gene has CDR1 MDHEN and CDR2 SYDVKM. The CDR3 sequence is 15 residues long. The CDR3 bases are TGTGCCAGCAGCCCCGGGACAGGGTTTGTTTCTGAAGCTTTCTTT. Translation gives CASSPGTGFVSEAFF.

This rearrangement joins TRBV25-1 to TRBJ2-7; maybe TRBD2 (5 bases). Germline-derived CDR1 and CDR2 are MGHDK and SYGVNS. CDR3 length: 12 residues. The germline V and J ends were trimmed by 3 bases and 6 bases, with 9 bases remaining between them. The CDR3 is CASSDGLSEQYF. The CDR3 DNA sequence: TGTGCCAGCAGTGATGGACTCTCCGAGCAGTACTTC.

This chain uses TRBV7-9 with TRBJ1-4; 10 positions match TRBD1. CDR1 is SEHNR, CDR2 FQNEAQ, per germline (reference sequence). This CDR3 has 17 residues. Trimming at V came to 5 bases and at J to 10 bases, leaving 16 bases not matched to a gene. CDR3 sequence reads: CASSRGTGVSHEGKLFF. The CDR3, as DNA: TGTGCCAGCAGCCGCGGGACAGGGGTTTCTCATGAAGGAAAACTGTTTTTT.

This clone was recorded a few times. This CDR3 is CASRQFGSYGYTF. The CDR3 region has the DNA TGTGCCAGCAGACAGTTCGGCTCATATGGCTACACCTTC. This chain connects TRBV5-4 to TRBJ1-2; D gene unclear. The length of the CDR3 is 13 residues. V was cut by 5 bases and J by 5 bases, with 13 bases left in between. Germline V lookup: CDR1 SGHNT, CDR2 YYREEE (reference sequence). The whole variable domain, remainder taken from reference TRBV5-4 and TRBJ1-2, is ETGVTQSPTHLIKTRGQQVTLRCSSQSGHNTVSWYQQALGQGPQFIFQYYREEENGRGNFPPRFSGLQFPNYSSELNVNALELDDSALYLCASRQFGSYGYTFGSGTRLTVV.

The chain uses TRBV7-2 and TRBJ2-7; D might be TRBD2 (6 bases). The V end lost 2 bases, the J end lost 0 bases, and 17 bases lay between the germline ends. The CDR3 has 17 residues. Germline CDR1 SGHTA, CDR2 FQGNSA. The CDR3 reads CASSLRAGRVSSYEQYF. DNA for the CDR3: TGTGCCAGCAGCTTAAGGGCGGGGCGGGTAAGCTCCTACGAGCAGTACTTC.

The chain couples TRBV10-3 to TRBJ2-7, with TRBD1 matching over 7 bases. With V trimmed by 11 bases and J by 0 bases, 7 bases remained unmatched. This CDR3 contains 13 residues. Germline V gene sequence: CDR1 ENHRY, CDR2 SYGVKD. DNA for the CDR3: TGTGCCTCCCGCGCAGGGGGCTCCTACGAGCAGTACTTC. As protein: CASRAGGSYEQYF.